The 32 T cell receptor beta chains below were found in one sample sequenced in a study of control samples from healthy donors and cancer patients. The repertoire was sequenced with immunoSEQ multiplex PCR; TCRdb's copy has only in-frame clones and lacks some. Seen here are about 120,000 clones, around 91% observed once, and the top ten hold 1.1%. The sequenced material came from PBMCs. The source is a woman between 50 and 59 years old with colorectal cancer.

The CDR3 loop reads CASSAGLAGTNEQFF. Written as DNA, the CDR3 is TGTGCCAGCAGTGCCGGACTAGCGGGAACGAATGAGCAGTTCTTC. The chain links TRBV25-1 to TRBJ2-1; 12 bases fit TRBD2. This CDR3 has 15 residues. The V gene end was trimmed by 4 bases and the J gene end by 7 bases; junction bases not matched to a gene: 5. Germline CDR1 is MGHDK and CDR2 is SYGVNS.

The chain couples TRBV6-5 to TRBJ2-1, with D unclear. The V gene's germline CDR1 is MNHEY and CDR2 SVGAGI. V lost 6 bases and J lost 0, with 12 bases in between. CDR3 length equals 15 residues. The CDR3 coding sequence is TGTGCCAGCAGCCAGCATTCGAGCTCCTACAATGAGCAGTTCTTC. Protein sequence: CASSQHSSSYNEQFF.

The chain couples TRBV18 to TRBJ2-5; 7 bases are shared with TRBD2. The ends lost 0 bases at V and 8 bases at J; junction bases unmatched: 9. The V gene's germline CDR1 is KGHSH and CDR2 LQKENI. This CDR3 spans 15 amino acids. The CDR3 spells CASSPPRTRHSTQYF. The DNA for the CDR3 is TGTGCCAGCTCACCACCGAGGACTAGACACTCAACCCAGTACTTC.

The genes are TRBV7-9 and TRBJ2-2; D is ambiguous. The CDR3 is 11 residues long. Germline loops: CDR1 SEHNR, CDR2 FQNEAQ (reference sequence). Deletions cut 5 bases from V and 8 bases from J, with 6 bases between. CDR3 loop: CASSIPGELFF. The CDR3, as DNA: TGTGCCAGCAGCATCCCAGGGGAGCTGTTTTTT. Full variable domain (remainder filled in from reference TRBV7-9 and TRBJ2-2): DTGVSQNPRHKITKRGQNVTFRCDPISEHNRLYWYRQTLGQGPEFLTYFQNEAQLEKSRLLSDRFSAERPKGSFSTLEIQRTEQGDSAMYLCASSIPGELFFGEGSRLTVL.

The rearrangement links TRBV18 to TRBJ1-2; weak D call: TRBD1 (5 bases). The CDR3 runs to 14 residues. Trimming took 0 bases from V and 4 from J, leaving 9 bases between them. Germline V gene data show CDR1 as KGHSH and CDR2 as LQKENI. The CDR3 DNA reads TGTGCCAGCTCACCACCGGGGCAGATCTATGGCTACACCTTC. Its protein product is CASSPPGQIYGYTF.

J is TRBJ2-3 and V is TRBV6-5; no clear D. This CDR3 is built from 14 residues. The V and J ends lost 8 bases and 3 bases respectively, with 15 bases between them. CDR1 and CDR2 (germline): MNHEY, SVGAGI. This chain's CDR3 is CASDISFSTDTQYF. Written as DNA, the CDR3 is TGTGCCAGCGATATTAGTTTTAGTACAGATACGCAGTATTTT.

This rearrangement joins TRBV15 to TRBJ2-7; 7 bases are shared with TRBD1. From germline, CDR1 is LNHNV and CDR2 YYDKDF (reference sequence). V trimming: 7 bases; J trimming: 3 bases; junction bases outside the gene matches: 9. CDR3 length: 14 amino acids. CDR3 nucleotide sequence: TGTGCCACCACCCCCCGACAGGGCCTCTACGAGCAGTACTTC. Its protein is CATTPRQGLYEQYF.

This clone appeared once. The V call is TRBV4-2, the J call TRBJ1-2; 7 bases map to TRBD1. The CDR3 is made up of 16 amino acids. From germline, CDR1 is LGHNA and CDR2 YNFKEQ. With V trimmed by 4 bases and J by 6 bases, 14 bases remained unmatched. As DNA, the CDR3 is TGTGCCAGCAGCCCCCGGGTTAAGAGTGACAGGGATGGCTACACCTTC. It codes for CASSPRVKSDRDGYTF.

V and J are TRBV19 and TRBJ1-2; TRBD1 agrees at 7 bases. From germline, CDR1 is LNHDA and CDR2 SQIVND (reference sequence). The CDR3 consists of 15 residues. J lost 0 bases, V lost 3 bases, and 4 bases had no gene match. CDR3 protein: CASSIPGTANYGYTF. CDR3 sequence (DNA): TGTGCCAGTAGTATCCCCGGGACAGCTAACTATGGCTACACCTTC. Using reference TRBV19 and TRBJ1-2 for the parts outside the CDR3, the full variable domain is DGGITQSPKYLFRKEGQNVTLSCEQNLNHDAMYWYRQDPGQGLRLIYYSQIVNDFQKGDIAEGYSVSREKKESFPLTVTSAQKNPTAFYLCASSIPGTANYGYTFGSGTRLTVV.

This clone is a singleton in its sample. The chain carries TRBV16 and TRBJ2-7, with D hard to call. With 1 base removed from V and 4 bases from J, the gap between germline ends came to 5 bases. CDR1 is KGHSY and CDR2 is FQNENV in the germline V gene. The CDR3 has 12 amino acids. The CDR3 sequence is CASSQLRYEQYF. The CDR3 DNA reads as TGTGCCAGCAGCCAATTACGATACGAGCAGTACTTC.

The chain links TRBV13 to TRBJ2-1, with TRBD2 identical over 11 bases. The trim removed 5 bases at V and 5 bases at J, leaving 8 bases unmatched. This CDR3 region has 16 residues. CDR1 is PRHDT, CDR2 FYEKMQ, per germline (reference sequence). In DNA form, the CDR3 reads TGTGCCAGCAGCCCTGGCCTAGCGGGAGGCGACAATGAGCAGTTCTTC. This translates into CASSPGLAGGDNEQFF.

The chain employs TRBV10-3 and TRBJ1-1; D not certain. The CDR3 has 13 amino acids. Trimming pared 6 bases from V and 1 base from J, leaving 9 bases between. Per the germline V gene, CDR1 is ENHRY and CDR2 is SYGVKD. CDR3 coding DNA: TGTGCCATCAGCGGGTCGGAGAACACTGAAGCTTTCTTT. Its protein product is CAISGSENTEAFF.

The chain employs TRBV2 and TRBJ1-5, with 11 bases aligning to TRBD1. The V gene's germline CDR1 is SNHLY and CDR2 FYNNEI. The CDR3 sequence is 15 residues long. The V and J ends lost 2 bases and 6 bases, in that order; junction bases with no gene match: 3. The DNA of the CDR3 is TGTGCCAGCAGTGAATTAGGGACAGGGGGTCAGCCCCAGCATTTT. Its protein product is CASSELGTGGQPQHF.

The chain carries TRBV27 and TRBJ1-1, with D hard to call. The CDR3 has 13 amino acids. Per germline, CDR1 MNHEY and CDR2 SMNVEV (reference sequence). V dropped 0 bases and J dropped 2 bases, with 4 bases sitting between them. The CDR3 nucleotides read TGTGCCAGCAGTTTATCGGCTAACACTGAAGCTTTCTTT. Translated: CASSLSANTEAFF.

The chain recombines TRBV5-1 with TRBJ2-7, with D possibly being TRBD1 (5 bases). Germline V gene data show CDR1 as SGHRS and CDR2 as YFSETQ. The CDR3 is 14 amino acids. With 2 bases removed from V and 0 bases from J, the gap between germline ends came to 9 bases. The CDR3 loop reads CASSFRDHSYEQYF. The CDR3 DNA follows: TGCGCCAGCAGCTTCAGGGATCACTCCTACGAGCAGTACTTC.

CDR3 region: CASSPRGSGANVLTF. The CDR3 DNA follows: TGTGCCAGCAGCCCCAGGGGCTCTGGGGCCAACGTCCTGACTTTC. V and J are TRBV3-1 (or the pseudogene TRBV3-2) and TRBJ2-6; D perhaps matches TRBD1 (6 bases). The CDR3 totals 15 residues. The V gene's germline CDR1 is LGHDT and CDR2 YNNKEL (reference sequence). Trimming took 4 bases from V and 0 from J, leaving 7 bases between them.

This chain joins TRBV7-8 and TRBJ2-7; no clear D. Germline-derived CDR1 and CDR2 are SGHVS and FQNEAQ. The CDR3 has 15 amino acids. The V gene lost 5 bases and the J gene lost 6 bases, with 20 bases spanning the gap. The CDR3 region has the DNA TGTGCCAGCAGCCCTGGACGGGCCCTGGGTGCCGAGCAGTACTTC. Translation: CASSPGRALGAEQYF. The full variable domain, its missing parts supplied by reference TRBV7-8 and TRBJ2-7, is GAGVSQSPRYKVAKRGQDVALRCDPISGHVSLFWYQQALGQGPEFLTYFQNEAQLDKSGLPSDRFFAERPEGSVSTLKIQRTQQEDSAVYLCASSPGRALGAEQYFGPGTRLTVT.

CDR3 sequence reads: CASRISGRVEETQYF. In DNA form, the CDR3 reads TGTGCCAGCCGAATTAGCGGGAGGGTGGAAGAGACCCAGTACTTC. The V and J genes are TRBV28 and TRBJ2-5; TRBD2 matches 11 bases. J was trimmed by 3 bases and V by 8 bases; bases with no gene match: 8. Germline loops: CDR1 MDHEN, CDR2 SYDVKM. The length of the CDR3 is 15 residues.

The chain links TRBV10-3 to TRBJ1-1, with TRBD1 as a possible D gene (5 bases). Germline V gene data show CDR1 as ENHRY and CDR2 as SYGVKD. Deletions cut 4 bases from V and 3 bases from J, with 12 bases between. This CDR3 has 14 residues. CDR3 bases: TGTGCCATCAGTGCCGGGACTGGGGACACTGAAGCTTTCTTT. It codes for CAISAGTGDTEAFF.

CDR3 amino acids: CASSQVGLDRNTGELFF. DNA for the CDR3: TGTGCCAGCAGCCAAGTAGGTTTGGACAGGAACACCGGGGAGCTGTTTTTT. V usage is TRBV3-1 (or the pseudogene TRBV3-2) and J usage is TRBJ2-2; possible D gene TRBD1, 6 bases. Trimming removed 1 base at V and 1 base at J, with 13 bases between. The CDR3 totals 17 residues. The V gene's germline CDR1 is LGHDT and CDR2 YNNKEL (reference sequence).

This rearrangement joins TRBV4-2 to TRBJ2-7, with 10 nucleotides matching TRBD2. J lost 4 bases, V lost 0 bases, and 12 bases had no gene match. The CDR3 length is 18 residues. Germline-derived CDR1 and CDR2 are LGHNA and YNFKEQ. CDR3 nucleotide sequence: TGTGCCAGCAGCCAAGACCGCAAAAGGACTAGCGGCGCGTACGAGCAGTACTTC. Translated, it gives CASSQDRKRTSGAYEQYF.

The J gene is TRBJ1-6, the V gene TRBV19; D ambiguous. Germline lookup yields CDR1 LNHDA and CDR2 SQIVND (reference sequence). V was cut by 5 bases and J by 9 bases, with 11 bases left in between. The CDR3 length is 13 residues. This CDR3 is CASSPDRTSPLHF. In nucleotides, the CDR3 is TGTGCCAGTAGTCCCGACCGGACTTCACCCCTCCACTTT.

This clone was seen just once. The chain combines TRBV12-3 or TRBV12-4 with TRBJ1-1; D is uncertain. This CDR3 region has 13 residues. Trimming pared 5 bases from V and 4 bases from J, leaving 11 bases between. CDR3 amino acids: CASSKMGSTEAFF. CDR3 in DNA: TGTGCCAGCAGTAAAATGGGGAGCACTGAAGCTTTCTTT.

V and J are TRBV5-1 and TRBJ1-1; 7 bases align to TRBD1. The CDR3 is 16 residues long. J gave up 1 base and V 0 bases, and 6 bases lay outside the gene matches. Germline V gene lookup returns CDR1 SGHRS and CDR2 YFSETQ. The CDR3 protein is CASSLGPGGRNTEAFF. In nucleotides, the CDR3 is TGCGCCAGCAGCTTGGGGCCAGGGGGTCGGAACACTGAAGCTTTCTTT.

The CDR3 bases are TGTGCCAGCAGCGACTCACTACAGGGTATTGAGCAGTTCTTC. Translated, it gives CASSDSLQGIEQFF. This chain joins TRBV9 and TRBJ2-1, with D maybe TRBD1 (6 bases). This CDR3 spans 14 amino acids. The germline V gene encodes CDR1 SGDLS and CDR2 YYNGEE. Trimming shortened V by 3 bases and J by 9 bases, and 16 bases separated the two germline ends.

The chain joins TRBV30 to TRBJ2-7; weak D call: TRBD1 (6 bases). Germline CDR1 is GTSNPN and CDR2 is SVGIG (reference sequence). Trimming removed 7 bases at V and 3 bases at J, with 13 bases between. The CDR3 consists of 12 residues. Here the CDR3 DNA reads TGTGCCTACCGGACAGAGGTCTACGAGCAGTACTTC. This translates into CAYRTEVYEQYF.

This chain joins TRBV7-9 and TRBJ1-2; D is uncertain. From germline, CDR1 is SEHNR and CDR2 FQNEAQ (reference sequence). V gave up 2 bases and J gave up 4 bases, with 5 bases separating them. The CDR3 covers 12 residues. The CDR3 loop is CASSLRTYGYTF. DNA for the CDR3: TGTGCCAGCAGCTTACGGACCTATGGCTACACCTTC.

This chain links TRBV28 with TRBJ2-7, with D possibly being TRBD2 (6 bases). CDR1 is MDHEN, CDR2 SYDVKM, per germline. This CDR3 comprises 14 residues. With 6 bases removed from V and 2 bases from J, the gap between germline ends came to 14 bases. CDR3: CASRVGGEAYEQYF. In DNA, the CDR3 is TGTGCCAGCAGGGTCGGGGGTGAGGCCTACGAGCAGTACTTC.

The chain combines TRBV5-1 with TRBJ1-1; D possibly corresponds to TRBD1 (5 bases). Germline V gene lookup returns CDR1 SGHRS and CDR2 YFSETQ. The CDR3 extends over 15 amino acids. Deletions cut 5 bases from V and 4 bases from J, with 18 bases between. The CDR3 nucleotides are TGCGCCAGCAGTGATCCCAGGGCGCCGAGCACTGAAGCTTTCTTT. Protein sequence: CASSDPRAPSTEAFF.

This rearrangement joins TRBV7-3 to TRBJ1-1, with 8 bases aligning to TRBD1. The germline V gene encodes CDR1 SGHTA and CDR2 FQGTGA. V trimming: 4 bases; J trimming: 8 bases; junction bases outside the gene matches: 6. This CDR3 region has 13 residues. The CDR3 region has the DNA TGTGCCAGCAGCTCTAATTCAGGGGGCGAAGCTTTCTTT. Translation gives CASSSNSGGEAFF.

Regarding this clone: Within the sample, other DNA sequences also encode this same CDR3. The V call is TRBV5-1, the J call TRBJ2-2; 8 bases match TRBD2. Trimming took 1 base from V and 5 from J; bases not matched to a gene: 7. This CDR3 contains 16 residues. The V gene's germline CDR1 is SGHRS and CDR2 YFSETQ. As DNA, the CDR3 is TGCGCCAGCAGCTTGTATACGGGGGGGCGGACCGGGGAGCTGTTTTTT. Translated, it gives CASSLYTGGRTGELFF.

A single count supports this clone. The rearrangement uses TRBV6-5 and TRBJ1-6, with a possible D match to TRBD1 (6 bases). CDR1 is MNHEY, CDR2 SVGAGI, per germline. Deletions cut 4 bases from V and 10 bases from J, with 17 bases between. This CDR3 has 15 residues. The CDR3 sequence is CASSSRGQTGSPLHF. In nucleotides, the CDR3 is TGTGCCAGCAGTTCCCGCGGACAGACGGGATCACCCCTCCACTTT.